This T cell receptor beta chain originates from a study of T cell repertoires in cytomegalovirus infection. Overall study: Public TCR beta signatures indicated both CMV infection and matching HLA type.

In its sample, this clonotype was seen a few times. The target antigen is unknown. Whole-study results and caveats: Based on cumulative public TCR beta family frequency, carriers of CMV plus the relevant HLA were identified. The ex vivo response was dominated by HLA-C-restricted CMV-specific TCR beta clonotypes.

MiXCR, applied by TCRdb to the reads, yields one record per CDR3 protein. The repertoire holds about 400,000 distinct CDR3 sequences, with around 18% as singletons. Input material: PBMCs. The receptor was derived from a human donor in good health (CMV status not recorded). Some clones in this sample may be carry-over from other donors' samples.

CDR3 residues: CASSSPGLAQFF. DNA of the CDR3: TGTGCCAGCAGCTCTCCGGGACTGGCCCAGTTCTTC. The V call is TRBV7-2, the J call TRBJ2-1; maybe TRBD2 (6 bases). With 4 bases removed from V and 13 bases from J, the gap between germline ends came to 14 bases. Germline V gene lookup returns CDR1 SGHTA and CDR2 FQGNSA. There are 12 residues in the CDR3.